This TCR beta chain is from a study of human T cells and chemical hapten exposure. This clonotype was counted between two and nine times. This sample's time point: pre-sensitization, week 0. Treatment here: therapeutic diphenylcyclopropenone sensitization with weekly scalp DPC. TCRdb redid the calling of the RACE reads with MiXCR, one entry per CDR3 protein. Of approximately 320,000 distinct CDR3 sequences listed, about 5.4% are singletons. This specimen was whole blood, taken in connection with sensitization to the hapten diphenylcyclopropenone (DPC). The source of this sequence is a woman aged 18-29 years with alopecia areata. Some clones in this sample may be carry-over from other donors' samples.

This CDR3 reads CASSPPDRVEKLFF. CDR3 coding DNA: TGTGCCAGCTCACCACCGGACAGGGTTGAAAAACTGTTTTTT. The V call is TRBV18, the J call TRBJ1-4, with 8 positions matching TRBD1. Germline-derived CDR1 and CDR2 are KGHSH and LQKENI. The junction had 1 base not matched to a gene; V was cut back by 0 bases and J by 7 bases. This CDR3 contains 14 residues.